Below are 12 T cell receptor beta chains sequenced from a single sample in a study of blood T cell repertoires in COVID-19. Libraries were prepared by immunoSEQ multiplex PCR; TCRdb keeps only in-frame clonotypes and omits some of them. In the table there are some 390,000 clones, about 89% of which are singletons. The specimen was peripheral blood. The receptors derive from a woman aged 60-75 years with COVID-19, enrolled during active disease.

This rearrangement joins TRBV5-8 to TRBJ1-1, with D perhaps TRBD1 (6 bases). This CDR3 is 13 amino acids long. Trimming removed 4 bases at V and 11 bases at J, with 18 bases between. Per the germline V gene, CDR1 is SGHTS and CDR2 is YDEGEE. The CDR3 DNA sequence: TGTGCCAGCAGCACCCCCCCGGGGCAGGGGGCTTTCTTT. Translating gives CASSTPPGQGAFF.

This chain uses TRBV6-5 with TRBJ1-2; D perhaps matches TRBD1 (5 bases). Germline V CDR1 and CDR2: MNHEY, SVGAGI. The CDR3 contains 12 residues. V was pared by 6 bases and J by 9 bases, with 14 bases between. In DNA, the CDR3 is TGTGCCAGCAGCACTGGGCAGGGAAGCTACACCTTC. It yields the protein CASSTGQGSYTF.

The chain uses TRBV7-2 and TRBJ2-1; D unclear. Deletions cut 1 base from V and 5 bases from J, with 9 bases between. CDR1 and CDR2 from the germline V gene are SGHTA and FQGNSA. This CDR3 comprises 14 residues. The CDR3 spells CASSLDQINNEQFF. CDR3 nucleotide sequence: TGTGCCAGCAGCTTAGATCAGATAAACAATGAGCAGTTCTTC.

The V call is TRBV5-6, the J call TRBJ1-1; 7 bases are shared with TRBD1. V lost 4 bases to trimming and J lost 2 bases; unmatched junction nucleotides: 5. The CDR3 has 14 amino acids. Germline V CDR1 and CDR2: SGHDT, YYEEEE. The CDR3 DNA is TGTGCCAGCAGCCCAACAGGGGCAAACACTGAAGCTTTCTTT. Protein sequence: CASSPTGANTEAFF.

This clone was observed a single time. V usage is TRBV5-1 and J usage is TRBJ2-2, with D hard to call. V lost 3 bases and J 6 bases, leaving 3 bases between the germline ends. The V gene's germline CDR1 is SGHRS and CDR2 YFSETQ. This CDR3 comprises 11 residues. The DNA of the CDR3 is TGCGCCAGCAGCTGGCCCGGGGAGCTGTTTTTT. Amino acids: CASSWPGELFF.

The gene calls are TRBV14 and TRBJ2-3, with TRBD2 matching 11 bases. The CDR3 totals 16 residues. Germline V CDR1 and CDR2: SGHDN, FVKESK. The V segment lost 4 bases and the J segment 4 bases; nucleotides outside the gene matches: 7. In DNA form, the CDR3 reads TGTGCCAGCAGCCGCCGACTAGCGGGGCGTTCAGATACGCAGTATTTT. Residues: CASSRRLAGRSDTQYF.

The chain uses TRBV19 and TRBJ1-4; possibly TRBD1 for D (5 bases). Germline V gives CDR1 LNHDA, CDR2 SQIVND (reference sequence). CDR3 length: 14 residues. Trimming shortened V by 6 bases and J by 8 bases, and 16 bases separated the two germline ends. CDR3 in amino acids: CASRGRGGGEKLFF. The CDR3, as DNA: TGTGCCAGTAGAGGAAGGGGTGGAGGGGAAAAACTGTTTTTT.

The rearrangement joins TRBV6-5 to TRBJ1-1; tentatively, D is TRBD1 (6 bases). From germline, CDR1 is MNHEY and CDR2 SVGAGI. The CDR3 is 14 amino acids. Trimming left V 8 bases short and J 4 bases short, with 17 bases between. The chain's CDR3 is CASGRRTGITEAFF. In nucleotides, the CDR3 is TGTGCCAGCGGAAGACGCACAGGGATCACTGAAGCTTTCTTT.

The chain carries TRBV28 and TRBJ1-5; 8 positions match TRBD1. The germline CDR1 and CDR2 sequences are MDHEN and SYDVKM. V was pared by 6 bases and J by 6 bases, with 7 bases of the junction left unmatched. The CDR3 sequence is 14 residues long. CDR3 nucleotide sequence: TGTGCCAGCAGCGCTTCAGGGGGCCTTCAGCCCCAGCATTTT. Amino acids: CASSASGGLQPQHF.

The DNA for the CDR3 is TGTGCCTGGAGTGGGGGGCTTAATGAAAAACTGTTTTTT. This translates into CAWSGGLNEKLFF. This chain joins TRBV30 and TRBJ1-4; D is possibly TRBD1 (6 bases). Looked up from germline, CDR1 is GTSNPN and CDR2 is SVGIG (reference sequence). V dropped 1 base and J dropped 4 bases, with 7 bases sitting between them. The CDR3 length is 13 residues.

The rearrangement links TRBV27 to TRBJ2-3; 7 bases map to TRBD2. The CDR3 is 14 amino acids. Germline loops: CDR1 MNHEY, CDR2 SMNVEV (reference sequence). V lost 5 bases, J lost 10 bases, and 12 bases stayed unmatched. CDR3 region: CASSDRGGPSPQYF. The CDR3 DNA reads TGTGCCAGCAGTGATCGCGGGGGTCCCAGTCCGCAGTATTTT.

The rearrangement uses TRBV4-1 and TRBJ1-2; the D gene is possibly TRBD1 (5 bases). This CDR3 contains 17 residues. V lost 3 bases, J lost 7 bases, and 24 bases lay in between. Germline V CDR1 and CDR2: MGHRA, YSYEKL. The CDR3 loop is CASSQPLLEEGRFGYTF. CDR3 DNA sequence: TGCGCCAGCAGCCAGCCCCTTTTAGAGGAGGGGAGGTTTGGCTACACCTTC.